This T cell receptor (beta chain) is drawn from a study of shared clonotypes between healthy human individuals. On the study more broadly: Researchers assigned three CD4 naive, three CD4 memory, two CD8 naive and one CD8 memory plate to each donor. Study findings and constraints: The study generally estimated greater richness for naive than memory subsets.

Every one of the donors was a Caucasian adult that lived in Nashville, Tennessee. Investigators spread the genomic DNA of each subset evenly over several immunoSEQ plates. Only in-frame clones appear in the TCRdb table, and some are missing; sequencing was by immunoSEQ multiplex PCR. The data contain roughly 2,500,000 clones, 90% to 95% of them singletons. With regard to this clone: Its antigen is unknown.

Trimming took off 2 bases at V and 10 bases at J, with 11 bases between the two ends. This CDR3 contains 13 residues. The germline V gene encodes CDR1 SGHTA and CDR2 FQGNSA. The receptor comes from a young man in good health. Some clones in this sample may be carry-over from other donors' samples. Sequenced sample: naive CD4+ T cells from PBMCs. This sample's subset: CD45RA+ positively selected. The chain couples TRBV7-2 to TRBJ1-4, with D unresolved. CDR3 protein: CASSLRGLGKLFF. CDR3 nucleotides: TGTGCCAGCAGCTTACGAGGTCTAGGAAAACTGTTTTTT. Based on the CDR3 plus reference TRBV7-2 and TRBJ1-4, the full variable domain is GAGVSQSPSNKVTEKGKDVELRCDPISGHTALYWYRQSLGQGLEFLIYFQGNSAPDKSGLPSDRFSAERTGGSVSTLTIQRTQQEDSAVYLCASSLRGLGKLFFGSGTQLSVL.